This TCR beta chain was profiled in a study of early stage breast cancer tumors. About the study: Most invasive tumors, about 70% of the 16, were ER+/PR+/HER2-. Average read coverage per sample was roughly 9.7-fold. The study's findings and limits: Most shared enriched TCRB sequences were commonly generated ones.

V was clipped by 4 bases and J by 8 bases; unmatched bases: 5. The CDR3 contains 13 residues. The germline V gene encodes CDR1 SGHNT and CDR2 YYREEE (reference sequence). Each sample had two DNA replicates, about 0.47 ug blood or roughly 1.5 ug tissue. Sequencing used immunoSEQ multiplex PCR; TCRdb keeps in-frame clones, though not all of them. The sample has around 20,000 clones, around 83% seen once. In this sample, this clone turned up once. The antigen remains undetermined. The sequence came from a person aged 65 to 85 with breast cancer. The chain recombines TRBV5-4 with TRBJ1-2, with 10 bases identical to TRBD1. Sample: blood. The CDR3 loop reads CASSRQGASGYTF. The DNA of the CDR3 is TGTGCCAGCAGCCGACAGGGGGCAAGCGGCTACACCTTC.